The entry below gives a single T cell receptor beta chain sequence along with its context. Data came from immunoSEQ multiplex PCR; TCRdb stores just in-frame clones and leaves some out. The repertoire includes about 64,000 clones, 80% to 90% of them detected once, and 2.5% to 3.5% sits in the top ten. CDR1 is SGHRS and CDR2 is YFSETQ in the germline V gene. The CDR3 is 13 amino acids. Trimming cost V 2 bases and J 7 bases, with 12 bases left between them. The data are from a study of OX40 agonist ivuxolimab in advanced cancers. The sequence was obtained from an adult with an advanced solid tumor such as melanoma, head and neck, liver or kidney cancer. This specimen was CD4+ or CD8+ T cells sorted from blood, taken in a trial of the OX40 agonist ivuxolimab. This chain uses TRBV5-1 with TRBJ1-1; possible D gene TRBD1, 6 bases. CDR3 sequence: CASSFQGLGEAFF. DNA of the CDR3: TGCGCCAGCAGCTTTCAGGGGCTCGGTGAAGCTTTCTTT.